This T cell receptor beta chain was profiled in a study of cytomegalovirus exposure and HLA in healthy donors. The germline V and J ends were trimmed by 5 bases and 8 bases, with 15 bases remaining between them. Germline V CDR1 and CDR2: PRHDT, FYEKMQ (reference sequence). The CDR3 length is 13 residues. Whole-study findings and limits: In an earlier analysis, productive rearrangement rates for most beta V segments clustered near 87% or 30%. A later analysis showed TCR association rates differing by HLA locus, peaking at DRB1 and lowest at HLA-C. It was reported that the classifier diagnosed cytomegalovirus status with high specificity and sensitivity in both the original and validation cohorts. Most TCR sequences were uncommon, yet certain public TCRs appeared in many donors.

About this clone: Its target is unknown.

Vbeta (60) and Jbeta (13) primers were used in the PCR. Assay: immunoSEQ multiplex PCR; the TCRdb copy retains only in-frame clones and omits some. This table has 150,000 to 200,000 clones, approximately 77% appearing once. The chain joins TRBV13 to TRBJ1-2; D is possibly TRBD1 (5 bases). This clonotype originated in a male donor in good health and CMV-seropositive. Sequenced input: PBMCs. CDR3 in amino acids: CASSHKGRGGYTF. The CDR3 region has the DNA TGTGCCAGCAGCCACAAGGGGCGAGGAGGCTACACCTTC. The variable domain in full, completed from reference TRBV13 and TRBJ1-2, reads AAGVIQSPRHLIKEKRETATLKCYPIPRHDTVYWYQQGPGQDPQFLISFYEKMQSDKGSIPDRFSAQQFSDYHSELNMSSLELGDSALYFCASSHKGRGGYTFGSGTRLTVV.